This is a list of T cell receptor beta chains from one sample in a study of blood T cell repertoires in COVID-19. The assay was immunoSEQ multiplex PCR, and TCRdb's table has in-frame clones only and misses some. The sample has about 75,000 clones, more than 75% seen once; the top ten hold about 21%. Sequenced: peripheral blood. These receptors were collected from a human donor in a cohort sampled during active COVID-19. The CDR3 runs from the conserved cysteine through the conserved F or W. The D gene is left open where the match is weak. Clone size, where shown, is once, few, many, or a class for clones that have expanded.

V gene	J gene	clone size	D gene	CDR3 protein	CDR3 DNA
TRBV4-2	TRBJ2-2	NA	TRBD2	CASSPEAGGNTGELFF	TGTGCCAGCAGCCCTGAGGCGGGAGGTAACACCGGGGAGCTGTTTTTT
TRBV19	TRBJ1-5	few	TRBD1	CASSILRQGPDQPQHF	TGTGCCAGTAGTATTCTCCGACAGGGGCCGGATCAGCCCCAGCATTTT
TRBV6-5	TRBJ2-7	NA	TRBD2	CASKTSGSGYEQYF	TGTGCCAGCAAGACTAGCGGGAGTGGTTACGAGCAGTACTTC
TRBV12-3/TRBV12-4	TRBJ1-5	NA	TRBD1	CASGPGGRQPQHF	TGTGCCAGCGGCCCAGGGGGCAGGCAGCCCCAGCATTTT
TRBV7-9	TRBJ2-4	NA	NA	CASSLQGQLAKNIQYF	TGTGCCAGCAGCTTACAAGGACAGCTAGCCAAAAACATTCAGTACTTC
TRBV4-3	TRBJ2-7	NA	NA	CASSQDRVASYEQYF	TGCGCCAGCAGCCAAGATCGGGTAGCATCCTACGAGCAGTACTTC
TRBV5-1	TRBJ2-5	NA	TRBD2	CASSPGPGGRAGETQYF	TGCGCCAGCAGCCCGGGTCCGGGCGGGAGGGCCGGGGAGACCCAGTACTTC
TRBV4-1	TRBJ2-1	once	TRBD2	CASSQGRGDYNEQFF	TGCGCCAGCAGCCAGGGACGGGGGGACTACAATGAGCAGTTCTTC
TRBV9	TRBJ2-3	NA	TRBD2	CASSARGGGEDTQYF	TGTGCCAGCAGCGCAAGAGGCGGGGGAGAAGATACGCAGTATTTT
TRBV29-1	TRBJ2-3	NA	NA	CSVEGRRTDTQYF	TGCAGCGTTGAGGGGCGGCGCACAGATACGCAGTATTTT
TRBV7-9	TRBJ2-1	NA	TRBD2	CASSSISGGAPGNNEQFF	TGTGCCAGCAGCTCGATTAGCGGGGGGGCCCCTGGCAACAATGAGCAGTTCTTC
TRBV7-9	TRBJ2-5	NA	TRBD1	CASSQGVGPAQETQYF	TGTGCCAGCAGCCAGGGGGTAGGGCCAGCCCAAGAGACCCAGTACTTC
TRBV5-1	TRBJ2-5	NA	NA	CASSLWGGGETQYF	TGCGCCAGCAGCTTGTGGGGAGGAGGAGAGACCCAGTACTTC
TRBV19	TRBJ1-5	NA	NA	CASNTVSNQPQHF	TGTGCCAGTAATACGGTTAGCAATCAGCCCCAGCATTTT
TRBV10-3	TRBJ2-7	NA	TRBD1	CAISDGTGPYEQYF	TGTGCCATCAGTGACGGGACAGGACCCTACGAGCAGTACTTC
TRBV6-2/TRBV6-3	TRBJ1-5	NA	TRBD1	CASSDPTGSQPQHF	TGTGCCAGCAGTGACCCGACAGGGAGTCAGCCCCAGCATTTT
TRBV4-1	TRBJ2-5	NA	TRBD1	CASSQLQGAGETQYF	TGCGCCAGCAGCCAACTACAGGGGGCTGGGGAGACCCAGTACTTC
TRBV19	TRBJ1-6	NA	NA	CASSISRQANHSPLHF	TGTGCCAGTAGTATAAGTCGACAGGCGAACCATTCACCCCTCCACTTT
TRBV4-3	TRBJ1-2	NA	TRBD1	CASSPDRGSNYGYTF	TGCGCCAGCAGTCCGGACAGGGGTTCTAACTATGGCTACACCTTC
TRBV7-2	TRBJ2-7	NA	NA	CASSLPRVYEQYF	TGTGCCAGCAGCCTCCCGAGGGTTTACGAGCAGTACTTC
TRBV2	TRBJ2-3	NA	TRBD2	CASRLSGTTDTQYF	TGTGCCAGCAGGCTTAGCGGGACCACAGATACGCAGTATTTT
TRBV5-4	TRBJ2-1	NA	NA	CASSLVGRGGDYNEQFF	TGTGCCAGCAGCTTGGTGGGCAGGGGAGGGGACTACAATGAGCAGTTCTTC
TRBV15	TRBJ1-2	NA	NA	CATSKDRYHYGYTF	TGTGCCACCAGCAAAGACAGGTATCACTATGGCTACACCTTC
TRBV7-9	TRBJ1-1	NA	NA	CASSPTGLGTEAFF	TGTGCCAGCAGCCCTACAGGCCTAGGCACTGAAGCTTTCTTT
TRBV10-2	TRBJ2-3	NA	TRBD2	CASSGLAGAASPADTQYF	TGCGCCAGCAGTGGACTAGCGGGAGCCGCCTCCCCCGCAGATACGCAGTATTTT
TRBV5-1	TRBJ1-1	NA	NA	CASSPAGMNTEAFF	TGCGCCAGCAGCCCGGCAGGTATGAACACTGAAGCTTTCTTT
TRBV2	TRBJ2-5	NA	TRBD1	CASSEGTGTRQETQYF	TGTGCCAGCAGTGAGGGGACAGGAACTAGGCAAGAGACCCAGTACTTC
TRBV5-8	TRBJ1-2	NA	TRBD1	CASTLTGGRGYGYTF	TGTGCCAGCACACTGACAGGGGGGCGAGGCTATGGCTACACCTTC
TRBV6-2/TRBV6-3	TRBJ2-1	NA	TRBD2	CASSYGWASGVSYNEQFF	TGTGCCAGCAGTTACGGTTGGGCTAGCGGGGTGTCCTACAATGAGCAGTTCTTC
TRBV1	TRBJ1-6	NA	NA	CTSSQVGPGQGNSPLHF	TGCACCAGCAGCCAGGTGGGGCCGGGACAAGGTAATTCACCCCTCCACTTT
TRBV5-6	TRBJ2-4	NA	TRBD1	CASSLVGTGENIQYF	TGTGCCAGCAGCTTGGTAGGGACAGGGGAAAACATTCAGTACTTC
TRBV3-1/TRBV3-2	TRBJ2-7	NA	NA	CASGSWVGGGTEQYF	TGTGCCAGCGGGTCGTGGGTAGGGGGGGGTACCGAGCAGTACTTC
TRBV10-2	TRBJ2-7	once	TRBD1	CASRDRGYEQYF	TGCGCCAGCAGGGACAGGGGGTACGAGCAGTACTTC
TRBV18	TRBJ2-7	NA	TRBD1	CASSPPSGGEYEQYF	TGTGCCAGCTCACCACCGTCAGGGGGCGAGTACGAGCAGTACTTC
TRBV2	TRBJ2-2	NA	NA	CASRGAGRTGELFF	TGTGCCAGCCGAGGGGCAGGGAGGACCGGGGAGCTGTTTTTT
TRBV3-1/TRBV3-2	TRBJ2-3	once	NA	CASGQHGVATDTQYF	TGTGCCAGTGGGCAACACGGCGTGGCGACAGATACGCAGTATTTT
TRBV6-5	TRBJ2-3	NA	TRBD2	CASRSGGGTDTQYF	TGTGCCAGCAGATCGGGGGGAGGCACAGATACGCAGTATTTT
TRBV6-6	TRBJ2-5	NA	TRBD1	CASSYSGQGRETQYF	TGTGCCAGCAGTTACTCCGGACAGGGGAGGGAGACCCAGTACTTC
TRBV5-6	TRBJ2-7	NA	TRBD1	CASSLVGEDRAGEQYF	TGTGCCAGCAGCTTGGTTGGTGAGGACAGGGCCGGGGAGCAGTACTTC
TRBV12-5	TRBJ2-1	once	TRBD1	CASGPGQPNEQFF	TGTGCTAGTGGACCGGGACAGCCTAATGAGCAGTTCTTC
TRBV14	TRBJ1-2	few	TRBD1	CASSVQGRGYTF	TGTGCCAGCAGCGTACAGGGGCGCGGCTACACCTTC
TRBV6-6	TRBJ2-2	NA	TRBD2	CASSRLTSGRTTGELFF	TGTGCCAGCAGCCGACTAACTAGCGGGAGGACCACCGGGGAGCTGTTTTTT